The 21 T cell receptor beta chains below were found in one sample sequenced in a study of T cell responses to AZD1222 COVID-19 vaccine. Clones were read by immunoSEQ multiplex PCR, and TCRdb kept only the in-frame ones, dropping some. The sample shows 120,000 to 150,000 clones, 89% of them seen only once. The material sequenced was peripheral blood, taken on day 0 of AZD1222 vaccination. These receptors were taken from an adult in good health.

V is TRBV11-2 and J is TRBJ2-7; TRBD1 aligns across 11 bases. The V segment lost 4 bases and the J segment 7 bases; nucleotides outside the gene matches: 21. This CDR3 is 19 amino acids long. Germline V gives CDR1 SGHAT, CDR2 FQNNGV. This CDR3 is CASSSLLREMDRGRREQYF. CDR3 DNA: TGTGCCAGCAGCTCCCTTCTGCGGGAAATGGACAGGGGGCGGCGGGAGCAGTACTTC. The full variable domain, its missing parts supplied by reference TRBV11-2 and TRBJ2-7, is EAGVAQSPRYKIIEKRQSVAFWCNPISGHATLYWYQQILGQGPKLLIQFQNNGVVDDSQLPKDRFSAERLKGVDSTLKIQPAKLEDSAVYLCASSSLLREMDRGRREQYFGPGTRLTVT.

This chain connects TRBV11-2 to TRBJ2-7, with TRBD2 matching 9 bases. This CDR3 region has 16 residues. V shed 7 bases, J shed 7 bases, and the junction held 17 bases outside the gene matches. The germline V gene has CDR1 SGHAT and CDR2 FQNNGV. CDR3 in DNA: TGTGCCAGCAACTTTTTATCGGCGGGAGGGCCTTGGGAGCAGTACTTC. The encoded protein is CASNFLSAGGPWEQYF.

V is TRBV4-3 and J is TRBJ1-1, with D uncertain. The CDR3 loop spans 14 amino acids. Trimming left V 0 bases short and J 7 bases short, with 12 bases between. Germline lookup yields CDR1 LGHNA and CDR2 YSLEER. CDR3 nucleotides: TGCGCCAGCAGCCAAGAGGCGGGAAGAGGTGAAGCTTTCTTT. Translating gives CASSQEAGRGEAFF.

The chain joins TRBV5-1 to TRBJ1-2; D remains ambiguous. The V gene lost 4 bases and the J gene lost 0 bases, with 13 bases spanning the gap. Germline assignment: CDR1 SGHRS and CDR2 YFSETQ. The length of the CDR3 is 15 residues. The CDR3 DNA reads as TGCGCCAGCAGCCAGACGGGAACCACTAACTATGGCTACACCTTC. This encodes CASSQTGTTNYGYTF.

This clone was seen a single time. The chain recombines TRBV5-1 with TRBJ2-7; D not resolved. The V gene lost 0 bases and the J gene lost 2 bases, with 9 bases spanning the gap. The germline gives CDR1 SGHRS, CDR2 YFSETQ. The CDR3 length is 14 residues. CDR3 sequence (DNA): TGCGCCAGCAGCTTGGCCCTCAGGCCCTACGAGCAGTACTTC. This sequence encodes CASSLALRPYEQYF.

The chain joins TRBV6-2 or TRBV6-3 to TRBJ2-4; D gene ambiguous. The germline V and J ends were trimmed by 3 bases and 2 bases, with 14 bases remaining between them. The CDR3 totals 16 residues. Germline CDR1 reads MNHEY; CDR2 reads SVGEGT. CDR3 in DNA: TGTGCCAGCAGTTATGGTCGCTTAGGGCCCAAAAACATTCAGTACTTC. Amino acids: CASSYGRLGPKNIQYF.

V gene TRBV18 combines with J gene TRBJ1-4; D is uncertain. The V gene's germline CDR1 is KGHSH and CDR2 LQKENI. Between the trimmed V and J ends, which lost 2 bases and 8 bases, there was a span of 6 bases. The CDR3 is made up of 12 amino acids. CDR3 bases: TGTGCCAGCTCACCAGGGAACGAAAAACTGTTTTTT. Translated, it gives CASSPGNEKLFF. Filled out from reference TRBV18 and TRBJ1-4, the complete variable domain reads NAGVMQNPRHLVRRRGQEARLRCSPMKGHSHVYWYRQLPEEGLKFMVYLQKENIIDESGMPKERFSAEFPKEGPSILRIQQVVRGDSAAYFCASSPGNEKLFFGSGTQLSVL.

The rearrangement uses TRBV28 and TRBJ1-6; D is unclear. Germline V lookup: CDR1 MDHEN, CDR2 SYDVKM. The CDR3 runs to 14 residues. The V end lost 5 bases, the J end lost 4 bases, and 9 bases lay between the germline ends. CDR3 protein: CASSEKTYNSPLHF. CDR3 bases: TGTGCCAGCAGTGAGAAAACTTATAATTCACCCCTCCACTTT. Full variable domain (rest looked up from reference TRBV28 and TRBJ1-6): DVKVTQSSRYLVKRTGEKVFLECVQDMDHENMFWYRQDPGLGLRLIYFSYDVKMKEKGDIPEGYSVSREKKERFSLILESASTNQTSMYLCASSEKTYNSPLHFGNGTRLTVT.

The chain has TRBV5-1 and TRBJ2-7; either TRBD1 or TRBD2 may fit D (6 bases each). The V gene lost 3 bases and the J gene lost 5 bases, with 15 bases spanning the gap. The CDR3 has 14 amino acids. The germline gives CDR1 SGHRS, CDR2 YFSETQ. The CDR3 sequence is CASSWGALADEQYF. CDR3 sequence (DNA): TGCGCCAGCAGCTGGGGGGCCCTAGCCGACGAGCAGTACTTC.

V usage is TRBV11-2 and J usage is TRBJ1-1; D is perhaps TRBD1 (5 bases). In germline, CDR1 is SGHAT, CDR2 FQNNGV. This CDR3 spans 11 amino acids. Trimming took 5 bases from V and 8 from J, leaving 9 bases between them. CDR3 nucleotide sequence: TGTGCCAGCAGCCAGGGAGTGGAAGCTTTCTTT. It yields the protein CASSQGVEAFF. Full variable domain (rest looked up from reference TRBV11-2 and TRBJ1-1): EAGVAQSPRYKIIEKRQSVAFWCNPISGHATLYWYQQILGQGPKLLIQFQNNGVVDDSQLPKDRFSAERLKGVDSTLKIQPAKLEDSAVYLCASSQGVEAFFGQGTRLTVV.

CDR3 amino acids: CSVTRQVAQETQYF. The CDR3 coding sequence is TGCAGCGTTACGAGGCAAGTCGCCCAAGAGACCCAGTACTTC. The chain couples TRBV29-1 to TRBJ2-5; D is unclear. This CDR3 contains 14 residues. Between the trimmed V and J ends, which lost 5 bases and 1 base, there was a span of 14 bases. In germline, CDR1 is SQVTM, CDR2 ANQGSEA.

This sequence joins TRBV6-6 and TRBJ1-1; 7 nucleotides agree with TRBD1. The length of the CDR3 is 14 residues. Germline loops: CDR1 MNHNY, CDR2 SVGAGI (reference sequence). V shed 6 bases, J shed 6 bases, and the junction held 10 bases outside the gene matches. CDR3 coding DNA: TGTGCCAGCAGCCTAGGGGGCGCAGACTCTGAAGCTTTCTTT. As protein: CASSLGGADSEAFF.

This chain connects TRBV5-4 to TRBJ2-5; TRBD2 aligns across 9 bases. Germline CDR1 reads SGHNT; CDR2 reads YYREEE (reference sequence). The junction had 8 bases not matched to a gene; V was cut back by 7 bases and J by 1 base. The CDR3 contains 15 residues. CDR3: CASQWRGGRQETQYF. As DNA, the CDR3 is TGTGCCAGCCAGTGGCGGGGGGGCCGCCAAGAGACCCAGTACTTC.

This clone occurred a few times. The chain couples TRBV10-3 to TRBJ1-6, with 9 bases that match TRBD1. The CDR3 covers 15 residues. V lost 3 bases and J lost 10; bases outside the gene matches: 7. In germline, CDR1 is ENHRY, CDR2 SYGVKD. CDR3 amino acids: CAISEQGTGSSPLHF. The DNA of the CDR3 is TGTGCCATCAGTGAACAAGGGACAGGGTCCTCACCCCTCCACTTT.

CDR3 coding DNA: TGTGCCAGCAGCTTAGGGGACCTCGGGACTGAAGCTTTCTTT. This translates into CASSLGDLGTEAFF. This chain connects TRBV7-9 to TRBJ1-1; the D gene is possibly TRBD1 (5 bases). Germline V lookup: CDR1 SEHNR, CDR2 FQNEAQ (reference sequence). This CDR3 has 14 residues. V gave up 1 base and J gave up 5 bases, with 11 bases separating them.

The DNA for the CDR3 is TGTGCCAGCAGTTACTACTCGAACACCGGGGAGCTGTTTTTT. This gives the protein CASSYYSNTGELFF. The chain is built from TRBV6-2 or TRBV6-3 and TRBJ2-2; D gene unclear. CDR1 MNHEY and CDR2 SVGEGT come from the germline V gene. This CDR3 region has 14 residues. V was cut by 1 base and J by 0 bases, with 3 bases left in between.

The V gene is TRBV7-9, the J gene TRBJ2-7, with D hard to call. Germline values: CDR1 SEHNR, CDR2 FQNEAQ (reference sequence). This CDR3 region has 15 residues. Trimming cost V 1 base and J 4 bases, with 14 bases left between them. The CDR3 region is CASSLVGRGRYEQYF. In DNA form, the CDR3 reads TGTGCCAGCAGCTTAGTGGGTCGAGGCCGTTACGAGCAGTACTTC.

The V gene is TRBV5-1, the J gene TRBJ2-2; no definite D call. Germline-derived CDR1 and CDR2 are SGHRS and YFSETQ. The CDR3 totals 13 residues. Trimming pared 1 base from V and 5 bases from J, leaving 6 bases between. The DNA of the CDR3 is TGCGCCAGCAGCTTGACACGTACCGGGGAGCTGTTTTTT. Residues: CASSLTRTGELFF.

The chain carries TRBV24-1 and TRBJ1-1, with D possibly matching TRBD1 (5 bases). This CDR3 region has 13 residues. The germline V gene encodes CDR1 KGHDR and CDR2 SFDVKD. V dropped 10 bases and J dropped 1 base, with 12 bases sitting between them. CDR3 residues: CATQRGGNTEAFF. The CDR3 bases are TGTGCCACTCAAAGGGGCGGGAACACTGAAGCTTTCTTT.

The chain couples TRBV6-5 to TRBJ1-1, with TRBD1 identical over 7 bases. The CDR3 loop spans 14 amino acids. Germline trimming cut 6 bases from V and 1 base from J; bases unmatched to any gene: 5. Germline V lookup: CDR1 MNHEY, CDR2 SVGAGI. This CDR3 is CASRLGGGNTEAFF. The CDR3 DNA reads TGTGCCAGCAGACTAGGGGGCGGGAACACTGAAGCTTTCTTT.

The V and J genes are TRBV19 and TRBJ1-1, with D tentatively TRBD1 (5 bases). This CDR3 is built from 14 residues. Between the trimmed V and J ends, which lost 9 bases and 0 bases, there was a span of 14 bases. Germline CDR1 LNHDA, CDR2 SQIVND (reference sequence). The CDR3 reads CASRLGGMNTEAFF. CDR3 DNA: TGTGCCAGCAGACTTGGGGGGATGAACACTGAAGCTTTCTTT.